The T cell receptor (beta chain) described here comes from a study of T cell repertoires in cytomegalovirus infection. Study-level background: As its CMV epitopes, the study selected recently identified HLA-C-restricted and well-studied HLA-B-restricted targets.

Study observations and caveats: HLA-C-restricted CMV-specific TCR beta clonotypes were dominant in the ex vivo response.

The CDR3 totals 11 residues. Between the trimmed V and J ends, which lost 1 base and 8 bases, there was a span of 8 bases. The germline CDR1 and CDR2 sequences are SQVTM and ANQGSEA. TCRdb re-called the reads through MiXCR, storing one row per CDR3 protein. Of fewer than 200,000 distinct CDR3 sequences detected, about 20% appear once; the ten largest clones hold roughly 25%. A note on this clonotype: Antigen unknown.

Here the sequenced sample was CD8+ T cells from cultured PBMCs, taken from culture after CMV antigen stimulation. The rearrangement links TRBV29-1 to TRBJ1-2; D is unresolved. The origin of this receptor is a human donor in good health (CMV status not recorded). Some clones in this sample may be carry-over from other donors' samples. Here the CDR3 DNA reads TGCAGCGTTGAAGCCATTCAAGGCTACACCTTC. This sequence encodes CSVEAIQGYTF.